This T cell receptor (beta chain) was identified during a study of blood T cell repertoires in COVID-19. CDR3 length: 18 amino acids. V lost 4 bases, J lost 3 bases, and 18 bases stayed unmatched. Germline CDR1 reads SGHRS; CDR2 reads YFSETQ. Using immunoSEQ multiplex PCR, the repertoire was profiled, and TCRdb retains in-frame clones only, with some absent. This table holds fewer than 250,000 clones, 86% found once. Sample: peripheral blood. This chain links TRBV5-1 with TRBJ2-7; TRBD1 agrees at 8 bases. This clonotype was obtained from a woman between 45 and 60 years old with acute or convalescent COVID-19. CDR3 sequence reads: CASSPRTGWSSKDYEQYF. The CDR3, as DNA: TGCGCCAGCAGCCCCCGGACAGGGTGGTCTTCGAAGGACTACGAGCAGTACTTC.